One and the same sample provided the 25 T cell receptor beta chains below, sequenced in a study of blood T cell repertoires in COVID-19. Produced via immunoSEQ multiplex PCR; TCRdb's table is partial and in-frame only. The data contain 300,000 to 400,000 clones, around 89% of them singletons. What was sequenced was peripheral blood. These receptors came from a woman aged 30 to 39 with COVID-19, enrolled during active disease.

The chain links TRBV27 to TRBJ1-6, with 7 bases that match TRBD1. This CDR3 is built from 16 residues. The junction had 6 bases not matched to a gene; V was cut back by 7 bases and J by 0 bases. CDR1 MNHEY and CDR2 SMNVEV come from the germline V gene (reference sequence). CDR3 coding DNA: TGTGCCAGCACAAAAACAGGGGCCTCCTATAATTCACCCCTCCACTTT. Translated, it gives CASTKTGASYNSPLHF.

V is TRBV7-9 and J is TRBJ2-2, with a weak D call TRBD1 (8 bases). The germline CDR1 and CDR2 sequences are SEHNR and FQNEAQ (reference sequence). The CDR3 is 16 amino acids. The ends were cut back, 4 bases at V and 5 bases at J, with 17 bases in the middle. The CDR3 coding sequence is TGTGCCAGCAGCTGGGCTGGACAGGGAGGGACCGGGGAGCTGTTTTTT. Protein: CASSWAGQGGTGELFF.

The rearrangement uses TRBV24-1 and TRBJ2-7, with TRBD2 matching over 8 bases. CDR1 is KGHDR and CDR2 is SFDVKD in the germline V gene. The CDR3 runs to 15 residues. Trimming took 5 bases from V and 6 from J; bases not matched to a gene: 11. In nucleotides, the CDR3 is TGTGCCACCAGTGGGGGACTAGTTGGGCCGGCCGAGCAGTACTTC. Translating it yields CATSGGLVGPAEQYF.

The CDR3 is CASSQDVPQALRSPLHF. The DNA for the CDR3 is TGCGCCAGCAGCCAAGATGTCCCACAGGCCTTAAGGTCACCCCTCCACTTT. The rearrangement links TRBV4-3 to TRBJ1-6; tentative D call: TRBD1 (5 bases). The V end lost 0 bases, the J end lost 10 bases, and 19 bases lay between the germline ends. Per the germline V gene, CDR1 is LGHNA and CDR2 is YSLEER. The CDR3 is 17 amino acids.

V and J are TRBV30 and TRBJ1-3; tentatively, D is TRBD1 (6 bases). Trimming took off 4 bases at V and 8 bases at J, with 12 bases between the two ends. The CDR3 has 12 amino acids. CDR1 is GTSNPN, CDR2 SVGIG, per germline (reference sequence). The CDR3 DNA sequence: TGTGCCTGGACGGGAGGGGGTCACACCATATATTTT. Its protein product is CAWTGGGHTIYF.

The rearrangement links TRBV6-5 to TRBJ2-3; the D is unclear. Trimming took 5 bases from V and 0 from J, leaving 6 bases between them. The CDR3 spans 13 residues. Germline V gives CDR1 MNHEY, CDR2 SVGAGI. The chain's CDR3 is CASSTYSTDTQYF. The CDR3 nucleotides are TGTGCCAGCAGTACTTATAGCACAGATACGCAGTATTTT.

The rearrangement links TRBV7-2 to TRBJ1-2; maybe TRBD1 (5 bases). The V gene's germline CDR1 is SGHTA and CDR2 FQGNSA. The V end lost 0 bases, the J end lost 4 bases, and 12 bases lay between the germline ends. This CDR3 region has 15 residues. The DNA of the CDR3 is TGTGCCAGCAGCTTAGCTCATGACAGCCCCTATGGCTACACCTTC. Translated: CASSLAHDSPYGYTF. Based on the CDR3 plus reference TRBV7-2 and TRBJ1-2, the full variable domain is GAGVSQSPSNKVTEKGKDVELRCDPISGHTALYWYRQSLGQGLEFLIYFQGNSAPDKSGLPSDRFSAERTGGSVSTLTIQRTQQEDSAVYLCASSLAHDSPYGYTFGSGTRLTVV.

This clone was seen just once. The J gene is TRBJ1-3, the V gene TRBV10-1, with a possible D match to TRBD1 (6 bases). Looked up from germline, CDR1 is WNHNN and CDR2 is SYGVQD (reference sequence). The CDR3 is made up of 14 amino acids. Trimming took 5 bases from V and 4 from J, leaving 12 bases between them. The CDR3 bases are TGCGCCAGCAGTCCGGACAGACAGGGAAACACCATATATTTT. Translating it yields CASSPDRQGNTIYF.

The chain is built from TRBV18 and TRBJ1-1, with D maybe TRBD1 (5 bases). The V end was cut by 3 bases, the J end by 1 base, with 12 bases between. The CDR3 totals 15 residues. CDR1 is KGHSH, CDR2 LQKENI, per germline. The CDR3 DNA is TGTGCCAGCTCACCGATTCGACAGACGAACACTGAAGCTTTCTTT. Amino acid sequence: CASSPIRQTNTEAFF.

CDR3 DNA: TGTGCCAGCTCACCCGCGTTATCCTATGGCTACACCTTC. The encoded protein is CASSPALSYGYTF. This chain links TRBV18 with TRBJ1-2; D is uncertain. Deletions cut 3 bases from V and 4 bases from J, with 9 bases between. The germline V gene encodes CDR1 KGHSH and CDR2 LQKENI. The CDR3 is made up of 13 amino acids.

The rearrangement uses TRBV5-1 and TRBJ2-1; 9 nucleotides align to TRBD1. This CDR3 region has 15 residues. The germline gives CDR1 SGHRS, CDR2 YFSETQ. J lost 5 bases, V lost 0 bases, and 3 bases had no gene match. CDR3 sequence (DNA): TGCGCCAGCAGCTTGGAGGACAGGGGCCACAATGAGCAGTTCTTC. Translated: CASSLEDRGHNEQFF.

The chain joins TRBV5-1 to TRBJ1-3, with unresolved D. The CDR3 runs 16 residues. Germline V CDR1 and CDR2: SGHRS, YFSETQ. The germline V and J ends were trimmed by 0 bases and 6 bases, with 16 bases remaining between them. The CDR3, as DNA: TGCGCCAGCAGCTTGGGCCCGCGAGGCCCGGAAAACACCATATATTTT. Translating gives CASSLGPRGPENTIYF.

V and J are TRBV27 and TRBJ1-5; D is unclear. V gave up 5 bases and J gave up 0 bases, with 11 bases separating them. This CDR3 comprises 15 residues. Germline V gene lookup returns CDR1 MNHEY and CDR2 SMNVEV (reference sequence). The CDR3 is CASSPPQYSNQPQHF. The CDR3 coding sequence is TGTGCCAGCAGTCCCCCACAGTATAGCAATCAGCCCCAGCATTTT.

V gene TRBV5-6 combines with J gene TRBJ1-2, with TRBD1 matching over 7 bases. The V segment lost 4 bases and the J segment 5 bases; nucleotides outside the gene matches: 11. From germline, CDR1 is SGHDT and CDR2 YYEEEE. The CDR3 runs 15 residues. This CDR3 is CASSLEPGTAYGYTF. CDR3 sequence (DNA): TGTGCCAGCAGCCTTGAACCCGGGACAGCTTATGGCTACACCTTC.

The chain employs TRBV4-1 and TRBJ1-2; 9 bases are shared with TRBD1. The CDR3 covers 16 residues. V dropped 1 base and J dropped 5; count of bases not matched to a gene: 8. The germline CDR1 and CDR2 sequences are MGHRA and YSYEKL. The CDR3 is CASSQGGGQGRYGYTF. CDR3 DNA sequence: TGCGCCAGCAGCCAAGGTGGGGGACAGGGAAGATATGGCTACACCTTC.

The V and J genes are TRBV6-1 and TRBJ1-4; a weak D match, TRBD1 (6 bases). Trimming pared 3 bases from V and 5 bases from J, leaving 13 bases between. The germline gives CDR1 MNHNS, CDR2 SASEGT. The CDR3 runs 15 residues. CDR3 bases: TGTGCCAGCAGTGACGTAGGGGGAACGAATGAAAAACTGTTTTTT. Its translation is CASSDVGGTNEKLFF.

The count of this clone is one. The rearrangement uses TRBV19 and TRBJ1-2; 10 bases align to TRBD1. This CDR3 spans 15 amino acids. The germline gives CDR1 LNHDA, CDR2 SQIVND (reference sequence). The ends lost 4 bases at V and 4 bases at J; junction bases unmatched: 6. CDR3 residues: CASSKTGGEIYGYTF. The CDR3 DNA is TGTGCCAGTAGTAAGACAGGGGGCGAAATCTATGGCTACACCTTC.

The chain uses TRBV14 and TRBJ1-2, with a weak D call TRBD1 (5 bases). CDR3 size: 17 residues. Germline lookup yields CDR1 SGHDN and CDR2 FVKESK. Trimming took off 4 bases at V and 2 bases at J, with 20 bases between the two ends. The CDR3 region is CASSPLGHLKPNYGYTF. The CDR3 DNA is TGTGCCAGCAGCCCCTTAGGACACCTTAAGCCCAACTATGGCTACACCTTC.

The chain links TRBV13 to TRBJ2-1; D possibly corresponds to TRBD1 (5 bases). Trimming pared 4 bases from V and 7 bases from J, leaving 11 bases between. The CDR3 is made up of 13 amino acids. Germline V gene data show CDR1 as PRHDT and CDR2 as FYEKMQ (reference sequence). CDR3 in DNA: TGTGCCAGCAGCTCAGGGTACCGGAATGAGCAGTTCTTC. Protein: CASSSGYRNEQFF.

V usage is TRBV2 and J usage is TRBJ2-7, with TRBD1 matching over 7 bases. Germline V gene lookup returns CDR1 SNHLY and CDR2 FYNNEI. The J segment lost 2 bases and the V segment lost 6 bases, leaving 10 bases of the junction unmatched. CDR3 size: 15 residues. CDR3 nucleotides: TGTGCCAGCAGCCCCACGACAGGGTTAACCTACGAGCAGTACGTC. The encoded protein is CASSPTTGLTYEQYV.

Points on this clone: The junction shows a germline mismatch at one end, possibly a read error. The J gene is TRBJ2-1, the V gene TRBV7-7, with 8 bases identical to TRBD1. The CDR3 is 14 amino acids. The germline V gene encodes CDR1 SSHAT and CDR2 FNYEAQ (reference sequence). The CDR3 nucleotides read TGTGCTAGCAGCCCCGACAGGGGAAACAATGAGCAGTTCTTC. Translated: CASSPDRGNNEQFF.

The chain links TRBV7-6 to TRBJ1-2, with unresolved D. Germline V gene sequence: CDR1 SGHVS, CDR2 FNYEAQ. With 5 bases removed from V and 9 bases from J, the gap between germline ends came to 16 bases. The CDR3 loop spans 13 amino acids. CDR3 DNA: TGTGCCAGCAGCCGGGTTTTCGACGAGAGCTACACCTTC. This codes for CASSRVFDESYTF.

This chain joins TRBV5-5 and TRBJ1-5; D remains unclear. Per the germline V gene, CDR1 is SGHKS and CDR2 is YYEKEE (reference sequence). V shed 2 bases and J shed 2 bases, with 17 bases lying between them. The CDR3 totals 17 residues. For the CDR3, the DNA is TGTGCCAGCAGCTTTAGTCCAAATGTCGAGGGCAATCAGCCCCAGCATTTT. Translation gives CASSFSPNVEGNQPQHF. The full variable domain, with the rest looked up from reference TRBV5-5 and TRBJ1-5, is DAGVTQSPTHLIKTRGQQVTLRCSPISGHKSVSWYQQVLGQGPQFIFQYYEKEERGRGNFPDRFSARQFPNYSSELNVNALLLGDSALYLCASSFSPNVEGNQPQHFGDGTRLSIL.

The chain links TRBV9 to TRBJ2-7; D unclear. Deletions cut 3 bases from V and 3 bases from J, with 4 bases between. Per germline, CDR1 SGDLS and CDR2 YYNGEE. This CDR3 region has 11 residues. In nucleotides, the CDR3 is TGTGCCAGCAGCGCCGGCTACGAGCAGTACTTC. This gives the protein CASSAGYEQYF.

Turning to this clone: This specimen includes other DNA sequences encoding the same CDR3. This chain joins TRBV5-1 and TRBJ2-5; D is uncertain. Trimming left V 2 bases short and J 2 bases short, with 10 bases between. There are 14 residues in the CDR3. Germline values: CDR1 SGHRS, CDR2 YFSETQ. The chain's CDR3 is CASSLGTAQETQYF. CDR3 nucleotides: TGCGCCAGCAGCTTAGGTACAGCACAAGAGACCCAGTACTTC.